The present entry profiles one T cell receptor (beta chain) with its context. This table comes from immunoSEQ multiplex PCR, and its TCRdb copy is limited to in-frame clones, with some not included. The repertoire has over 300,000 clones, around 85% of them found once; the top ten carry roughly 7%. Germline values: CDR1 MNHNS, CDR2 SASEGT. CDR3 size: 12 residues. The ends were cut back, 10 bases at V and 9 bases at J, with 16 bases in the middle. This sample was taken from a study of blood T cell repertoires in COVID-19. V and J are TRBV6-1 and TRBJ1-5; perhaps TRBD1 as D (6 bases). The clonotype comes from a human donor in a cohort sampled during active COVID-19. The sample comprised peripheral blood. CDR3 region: CATHPTGRPQHF. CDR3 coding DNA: TGTGCCACCCACCCTACAGGGCGGCCCCAGCATTTT.